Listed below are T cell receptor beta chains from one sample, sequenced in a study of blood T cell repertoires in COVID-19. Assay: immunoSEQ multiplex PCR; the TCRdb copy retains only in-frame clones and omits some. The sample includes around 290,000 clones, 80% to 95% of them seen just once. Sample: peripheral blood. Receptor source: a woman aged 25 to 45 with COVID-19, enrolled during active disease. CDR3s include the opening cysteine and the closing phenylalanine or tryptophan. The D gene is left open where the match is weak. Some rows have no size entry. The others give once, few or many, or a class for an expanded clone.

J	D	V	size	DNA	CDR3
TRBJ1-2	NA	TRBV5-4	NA	TGTGCCAGCAGCCCGGGACATCCAGCTAACTATGGCTACACCTTC	CASSPGHPANYGYTF
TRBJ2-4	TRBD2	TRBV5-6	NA	TGTGCCAGCAGCTTGGGACTAGCAGAAAACATTCAGTACTTC	CASSLGLAENIQYF
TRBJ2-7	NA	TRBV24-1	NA	TGTGCCACCAGTGATCCCCGACAGGGAGGCGACGAGCAGTACTTC	CATSDPRQGGDEQYF
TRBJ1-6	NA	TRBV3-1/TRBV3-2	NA	TGTGCCAGCAGCCAAGGGGGGGGCAGCACACCCCTCCACTTT	CASSQGGGSTPLHF
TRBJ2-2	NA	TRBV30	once	TGTGCCTGGAGTGCGTTACTAGCGAACACCGGGGAGCTGTTTTTT	CAWSALLANTGELFF
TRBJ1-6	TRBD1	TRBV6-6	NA	TGTGCCAGCAGCCCGGGGACAGGAGATAATTCACCCCTCCACTTT	CASSPGTGDNSPLHF
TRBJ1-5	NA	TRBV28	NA	TGTGCCAGCAGTCCAAGCTATAGCAATCAGCCCCAGCATTTT	CASSPSYSNQPQHF
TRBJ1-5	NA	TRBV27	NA	TGTGCCAGCAGTTCTACAGGGACCCTTAGCAATCAGCCCCAGCATTTT	CASSSTGTLSNQPQHF
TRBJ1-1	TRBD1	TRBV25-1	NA	TGTGCCAGCAGTGCCCCCGAGACAGGGATCACTGAAGCTTTCTTT	CASSAPETGITEAFF
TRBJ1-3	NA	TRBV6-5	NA	TGTGCCAGCAGCCGAGAGTTACTTCGAAACACCATATATTTT	CASSRELLRNTIYF
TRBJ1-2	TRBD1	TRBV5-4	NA	TGTGCCAGCAGCTCGAACGTAAGCCCGGGACAGGGCCATGGCTACACCTTC	CASSSNVSPGQGHGYTF
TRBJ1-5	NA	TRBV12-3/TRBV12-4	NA	TGTGCCAGCAGCACCGGGAGCAATCAGCCCCAGCATTTT	CASSTGSNQPQHF
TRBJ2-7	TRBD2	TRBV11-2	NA	TGTGCCAGCAGCGAGAGGACTAGACCCTACGAGCAGTACTTC	CASSERTRPYEQYF
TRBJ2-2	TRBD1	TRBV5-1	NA	TGCGCCAGCAGCTTGCGGACAGAGGGGGCGCACACCGGGGAGCTGTTTTTT	CASSLRTEGAHTGELFF
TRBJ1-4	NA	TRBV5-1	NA	TGCGCCAGCAGCTTGGCCGTCCAGGGGAATGAAAAACTGTTTTTT	CASSLAVQGNEKLFF
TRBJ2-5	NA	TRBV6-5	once	TGTGCCAGCGATCTAGCACGCGGAGAGACCCAGTACTTC	CASDLARGETQYF
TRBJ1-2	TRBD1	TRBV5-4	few	TGTGCCAGCAGCCTAGGACAGGGATCCCGAGGTGGCTACACCTTC	CASSLGQGSRGGYTF
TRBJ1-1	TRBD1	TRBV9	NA	TGTGCCAGCAGCACAGCAGGGGGAAACACTGAAGCTTTCTTT	CASSTAGGNTEAFF
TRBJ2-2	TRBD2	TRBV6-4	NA	TGTGCCAGCAGTGAAGTAGCGGGGACGAACACCGGGGAGCTGTTTTTT	CASSEVAGTNTGELFF
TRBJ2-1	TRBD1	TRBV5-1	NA	TGCGCCAGCAGCTTGCTGGGGACAGATCAAGGGAATGAGCAGTTCTTC	CASSLLGTDQGNEQFF
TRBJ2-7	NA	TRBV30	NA	TGTGCCTGGAGTGTCCCGGGAGCATCCTACGAGCAGTACTTC	CAWSVPGASYEQYF
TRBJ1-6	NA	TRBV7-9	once	TGTGCCAGCAGCTTAGGGGGGGAGACTTCACCCCTCCACTTT	CASSLGGETSPLHF
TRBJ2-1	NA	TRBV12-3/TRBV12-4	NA	TGTGCCAGCGCATATTCAGGGGACAATGAGCAGTTCTTC	CASAYSGDNEQFF
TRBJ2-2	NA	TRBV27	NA	TGTGCCAGCTCAAAGACAGGCTCCAGAAGCCCCCCCGGGGAGCTGTTTTTT	CASSKTGSRSPPGELFF
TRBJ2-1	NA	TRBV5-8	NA	TGTGCCAGCAGCTTGTATGCACCGCGCAATGAGCAGTTCTTC	CASSLYAPRNEQFF
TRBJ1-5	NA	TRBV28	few	TGTGCCAGCAGTTCTCCCGGGGGGGGTCAGCCCCAGCATTTT	CASSSPGGGQPQHF
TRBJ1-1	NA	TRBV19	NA	TGTGCCAGTAGTATCGGGGGGCGTTCCACTGAAGCTTTCTTT	CASSIGGRSTEAFF
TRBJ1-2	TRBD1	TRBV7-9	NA	TGTGCCAGCAGCGAGACAGGGTATGGCTACACCTTC	CASSETGYGYTF